This is a list of T cell receptor beta chains from one sample in a study of T cells in Graves' hyperthyroidism and ophthalmopathy. TCRdb recomputed calls from the multiplex PCR reads with MiXCR, one row per CDR3 protein. This sample yields some 350,000 distinct CDR3 sequences, of which roughly 15% are seen a single time; roughly 19% belongs to the top ten. The sequencing sample was made of blood. Receptors originate from a woman aged 55-69 years with Graves' ophthalmopathy. CDR3s include the opening cysteine and the closing phenylalanine or tryptophan. D genes are given only for firm matches. Where a row states a size, it is once, few, many or the class of an expanded clone; other rows omit it.

abundance | j_gene | d_gene | v_gene | CDR3nt | CDR3aa
many | TRBJ1-2 | . | TRBV28 | TGTGCCAGCAGCCCCTCCGGCGGGGGGCTCTATGGCTACACCTTC | CASSPSGGGLYGYTF
. | TRBJ1-4 | . | TRBV3-1 | TGTGCCAGCAGCCGGGGGGACGAAGAACTGTTTTTT | CASSRGDEELFF
. | TRBJ2-2 | TRBD2 | TRBV5-1 | TGCGCCAGCAGCCCCTCCGGGGGGGGAAGCACCGGGGAGCTGTTTTTT | CASSPSGGGSTGELFF
. | TRBJ2-2 | TRBD2 | TRBV6-5 | TGTGCCAGCAGTTACGGAAGGCTAGCGGGGGTCGGCGGGGAGCTGTTTTTT | CASSYGRLAGVGGELFF
few | TRBJ2-1 | TRBD2 | TRBV7-2 | TGTGCCAGCCGCTTAGCAGAGTCTAGCGGGAGCTACAATGAGCAGTTCTTC | CASRLAESSGSYNEQFF
many | TRBJ2-5 | TRBD2 | TRBV2 | TGTGCCAGCAGTGAGATCGGTACGTGGCGGGAGCAGGAGACCCAGTACTTC | CASSEIGTWREQETQYF
few | TRBJ1-1 | . | TRBV12-3/TRBV12-4 | TGTGCCAGCAGTGCCAATGGGGGGGGGGCTGAAGCTTTCTTT | CASSANGGGAEAFF
many | TRBJ1-5 | . | TRBV20-1 | TGCAGTGCTAGGAACATACAATATAGTGGCAATCAGCCCCAGCATTTT | CSARNIQYSGNQPQHF
many | TRBJ2-1 | TRBD2 | TRBV7-9 | TGTGCCAGCAGCGGACTAGCTGATGAGCAGTTCTTC | CASSGLADEQFF
. | TRBJ2-3 | . | TRBV13 | TGTGCCAGCAGCGGGACGCCTACCACAGATACGCAGTATTTT | CASSGTPTTDTQYF
many | TRBJ2-7 | . | TRBV3-1 | TGTGCCAGCAGCCAAGAGGAGGGCTCCTACGAGCAGTACTTC | CASSQEEGSYEQYF
. | TRBJ2-1 | TRBD2 | TRBV20-1 | TGCAGTGCTAGTCCCGCTAGCGGGAGGAACTACAATGAGCAGTTCTTC | CSASPASGRNYNEQFF
many | TRBJ2-7 | . | TRBV9 | TGTGCCAGCAGCGTAGAGGGAACTGCCTCCTACGAGCAGTACTTC | CASSVEGTASYEQYF
many | TRBJ2-7 | TRBD1 | TRBV7-9 | TGTGCCAGCAGCTTAGGGCGACAGGGCGGCGAGCAGTACTTC | CASSLGRQGGEQYF
many | TRBJ2-7 | . | TRBV9 | TGTGCCAGCAGCGTAGGAGTCGGTGTCTACGAGCAGTACTTC | CASSVGVGVYEQYF
. | TRBJ2-4 | TRBD1 | TRBV27 | TGTGCCAGCAGCCCAACCGGGACAGGTTCTGCCAAAAACATTCAGTACTTC | CASSPTGTGSAKNIQYF
many | TRBJ2-7 | TRBD2 | TRBV18 | TGTGCCAGCTCACCAATAGCTAGCGGGACCAATGGCGAGCAGTACTTC | CASSPIASGTNGEQYF
. | TRBJ1-2 | . | TRBV5-4 | TGTGCCAGCAGCTCCCCGGGCAGCCCGCGCGGCTACACCTTC | CASSSPGSPRGYTF
few | TRBJ1-4 | . | TRBV9 | TGTGCCAGCAGCGTAGGCGGCGGCTTAGGAGAAAAACTGTTTTTT | CASSVGGGLGEKLFF
. | TRBJ1-2 | . | TRBV4-1 | TGCGCCAGCAGCCCCTTGGGAGGCGATGGCTACACCTTC | CASSPLGGDGYTF
many | TRBJ2-7 | TRBD2 | TRBV5-1 | TGCGCCAGCAGCCCCAGACTAGCGGGACCCTACGAGCAGTACTTC | CASSPRLAGPYEQYF
many | TRBJ1-2 | . | TRBV30 | TGTGCCTGGAGATCGGACATGGACTTGGACTATGGCTACACCTTC | CAWRSDMDLDYGYTF
many | TRBJ2-5 | . | TRBV13 | TGTGCCAGCAGCCCGCCCCCCTCGGGACTTGGGGAGGAGACCCAGTACTTC | CASSPPPSGLGEETQYF
few | TRBJ2-1 | TRBD2 | TRBV20-1 | TGCAGTGCTAGAGACCCGGGACTAGCTAATCTCAATGAGCAGTTCTTC | CSARDPGLANLNEQFF
. | TRBJ1-5 | . | TRBV4-1 | TGCGCCAGCAGCCAAGAATTGCGTCAGCCCCAGCATTTT | CASSQELRQPQHF
. | TRBJ1-1 | . | TRBV29-1 | TGCAGCGTTGATCTGGGGAACACTGAAGCTTTCTTT | CSVDLGNTEAFF
. | TRBJ2-7 | TRBD2 | TRBV7-3 | TGTGCCAGCAGCCCGACTAGCGGGGGCTACGAGCAGTACTTC | CASSPTSGGYEQYF
many | TRBJ2-3 | TRBD1 | TRBV18 | TGTGCCAGCTCACCGGGACAGGGGACCACAGATACGCAGTATTTT | CASSPGQGTTDTQYF
few | TRBJ2-7 | TRBD1 | TRBV10-1 | TGCGCCAGCAGTGAGTCGCGTAAGGGGGCGGACGAGCAGTACTTC | CASSESRKGADEQYF
. | TRBJ2-7 | . | TRBV11-2 | TGTGCCAGCAGCCCAATCCTCGGTCGTAGCTCCTACGAGCAGTACTTC | CASSPILGRSSYEQYF
. | TRBJ1-5 | . | TRBV18 | TGTGCCAGCTCAACTCGACAGACCGATCAGCCCCAGCATTTT | CASSTRQTDQPQHF
many | TRBJ1-5 | TRBD1 | TRBV3-1 | TGTGCCAGCAGTTCGGGACAGGGAAGTTTCCAGCCCCAGCATTTT | CASSSGQGSFQPQHF